The 9 T cell receptor beta chains presented below share a single source sample, sequenced in a study of cytomegalovirus exposure and HLA in healthy donors. 60 Vbeta and 13 Jbeta primers were used in PCR. Repertoires were generated with immunoSEQ multiplex PCR, while TCRdb's copy carries only in-frame clones and drops some. This sample has about 220,000 clones; 76% occur once, and the top ten carry about 0.63%. Sequenced sample: PBMCs. Receptors originate from a man younger than 35 in good health and CMV-seronegative.

This rearrangement joins TRBV6-1 to TRBJ1-1, with D tentatively TRBD1 (5 bases). The CDR3 totals 12 residues. From germline, CDR1 is MNHNS and CDR2 SASEGT. Trimming pared 5 bases from V and 8 bases from J, leaving 12 bases between. CDR3 region: CASSPYDSEAFF. CDR3 bases: TGTGCCAGCAGTCCTTACGACAGCGAAGCTTTCTTT.

This clone appeared a few times. The chain joins TRBV5-6 to TRBJ2-7, with 7 bases identical to TRBD1. This CDR3 region has 14 residues. V was pared by 4 bases and J by 4 bases, with 8 bases of the junction left unmatched. Germline V gene data show CDR1 as SGHDT and CDR2 as YYEEEE. CDR3 sequence: CASSSDRVAYEQYF. The DNA for the CDR3 is TGTGCCAGCAGCAGCGACAGGGTAGCTTACGAGCAGTACTTC. Full variable domain (remainder filled in from reference TRBV5-6 and TRBJ2-7): DAGVTQSPTHLIKTRGQQVTLRCSPKSGHDTVSWYQQALGQGPQFIFQYYEEEERQRGNFPDRFSGHQFPNYSSELNVNALLLGDSALYLCASSSDRVAYEQYFGPGTRLTVT.

The chain carries TRBV18 and TRBJ2-2; D may be TRBD1 (5 bases). The CDR3 has 15 residues. With 2 bases removed from V and 1 base from J, the gap between germline ends came to 8 bases. Germline values: CDR1 KGHSH, CDR2 LQKENI. CDR3 in amino acids: CASSPGALNTGELFF. CDR3 DNA: TGTGCCAGCTCACCAGGGGCACTGAACACCGGGGAGCTGTTTTTT.

The chain carries TRBV4-1 and TRBJ2-2; 8 nucleotides agree with TRBD2. Germline V gives CDR1 MGHRA, CDR2 YSYEKL. This CDR3 is built from 16 residues. J was trimmed by 4 bases and V by 1 base; bases with no gene match: 5. This CDR3 is CASSQGWLAGTGELFF. The DNA for the CDR3 is TGCGCCAGCAGCCAAGGATGGCTAGCGGGCACCGGGGAGCTGTTTTTT.

CDR3 sequence (DNA): TGCGCCAGCAGCTTGGAACTAGCGGGAGTGTCAGATACGCAGTATTTT. Translating it yields CASSLELAGVSDTQYF. This sequence joins TRBV5-1 and TRBJ2-3; 11 bases match TRBD2. CDR3 length: 16 residues. After removal of 0 bases from V and 4 bases from J, the junction contained 4 bases not matched to a gene. Germline V lookup: CDR1 SGHRS, CDR2 YFSETQ. Using reference TRBV5-1 and TRBJ2-3 for the parts outside the CDR3, the full variable domain is KAGVTQTPRYLIKTRGQQVTLSCSPISGHRSVSWYQQTPGQGLQFLFEYFSETQRNKGNFPGRFSGRQFSNSRSEMNVSTLELGDSALYLCASSLELAGVSDTQYFGPGTRLTVL.

The rearrangement links TRBV5-4 to TRBJ2-5, with a possible D match to TRBD1 (6 bases). The CDR3 runs to 14 residues. CDR1 and CDR2 from the germline V gene are SGHNT and YYREEE (reference sequence). The V end lost 0 bases, the J end lost 3 bases, and 9 bases lay between the germline ends. The CDR3 nucleotides read TGTGCCAGCAGCTTGGGACAGGCGAAAGAGACCCAGTACTTC. Amino acids: CASSLGQAKETQYF. Based on the CDR3 plus reference TRBV5-4 and TRBJ2-5, the full variable domain is ETGVTQSPTHLIKTRGQQVTLRCSSQSGHNTVSWYQQALGQGPQFIFQYYREEENGRGNFPPRFSGLQFPNYSSELNVNALELDDSALYLCASSLGQAKETQYFGPGTRLLVL.

The V call is TRBV21-1, the J call TRBJ2-1; the tabulated D call, TRBD2, remains unverified against the DNA. TRBV21-1 is tagged as a pseudogene. The CDR3 has 14 residues. The CDR3 nucleotides read TGTGCCAGCCGAAACCCGGGACTAGCGGCTGAGCAGTTCTTC. It encodes CASRNPGLAAEQFF.

The rearrangement uses TRBV28 and TRBJ2-1; 8 nucleotides align to TRBD2. CDR1 is MDHEN and CDR2 is SYDVKM in the germline V gene. This CDR3 has 14 residues. V lost 5 bases, J lost 4 bases, and 4 bases stayed unmatched. The chain's CDR3 is CASSISGKYNEQFF. CDR3 nucleotides: TGTGCCAGCAGTATTAGCGGGAAGTACAATGAGCAGTTCTTC.

The chain joins TRBV28 to TRBJ2-7; D is perhaps TRBD1 (7 bases). The CDR3 runs 13 residues. The germline gives CDR1 MDHEN, CDR2 SYDVKM. V lost 8 bases to trimming and J lost 7 bases, with 18 bases between them. CDR3 sequence (DNA): TGTGCCAGCTCCAATGGTCAGGGGGGAGAGCAGTACTTC. It yields the protein CASSNGQGGEQYF.